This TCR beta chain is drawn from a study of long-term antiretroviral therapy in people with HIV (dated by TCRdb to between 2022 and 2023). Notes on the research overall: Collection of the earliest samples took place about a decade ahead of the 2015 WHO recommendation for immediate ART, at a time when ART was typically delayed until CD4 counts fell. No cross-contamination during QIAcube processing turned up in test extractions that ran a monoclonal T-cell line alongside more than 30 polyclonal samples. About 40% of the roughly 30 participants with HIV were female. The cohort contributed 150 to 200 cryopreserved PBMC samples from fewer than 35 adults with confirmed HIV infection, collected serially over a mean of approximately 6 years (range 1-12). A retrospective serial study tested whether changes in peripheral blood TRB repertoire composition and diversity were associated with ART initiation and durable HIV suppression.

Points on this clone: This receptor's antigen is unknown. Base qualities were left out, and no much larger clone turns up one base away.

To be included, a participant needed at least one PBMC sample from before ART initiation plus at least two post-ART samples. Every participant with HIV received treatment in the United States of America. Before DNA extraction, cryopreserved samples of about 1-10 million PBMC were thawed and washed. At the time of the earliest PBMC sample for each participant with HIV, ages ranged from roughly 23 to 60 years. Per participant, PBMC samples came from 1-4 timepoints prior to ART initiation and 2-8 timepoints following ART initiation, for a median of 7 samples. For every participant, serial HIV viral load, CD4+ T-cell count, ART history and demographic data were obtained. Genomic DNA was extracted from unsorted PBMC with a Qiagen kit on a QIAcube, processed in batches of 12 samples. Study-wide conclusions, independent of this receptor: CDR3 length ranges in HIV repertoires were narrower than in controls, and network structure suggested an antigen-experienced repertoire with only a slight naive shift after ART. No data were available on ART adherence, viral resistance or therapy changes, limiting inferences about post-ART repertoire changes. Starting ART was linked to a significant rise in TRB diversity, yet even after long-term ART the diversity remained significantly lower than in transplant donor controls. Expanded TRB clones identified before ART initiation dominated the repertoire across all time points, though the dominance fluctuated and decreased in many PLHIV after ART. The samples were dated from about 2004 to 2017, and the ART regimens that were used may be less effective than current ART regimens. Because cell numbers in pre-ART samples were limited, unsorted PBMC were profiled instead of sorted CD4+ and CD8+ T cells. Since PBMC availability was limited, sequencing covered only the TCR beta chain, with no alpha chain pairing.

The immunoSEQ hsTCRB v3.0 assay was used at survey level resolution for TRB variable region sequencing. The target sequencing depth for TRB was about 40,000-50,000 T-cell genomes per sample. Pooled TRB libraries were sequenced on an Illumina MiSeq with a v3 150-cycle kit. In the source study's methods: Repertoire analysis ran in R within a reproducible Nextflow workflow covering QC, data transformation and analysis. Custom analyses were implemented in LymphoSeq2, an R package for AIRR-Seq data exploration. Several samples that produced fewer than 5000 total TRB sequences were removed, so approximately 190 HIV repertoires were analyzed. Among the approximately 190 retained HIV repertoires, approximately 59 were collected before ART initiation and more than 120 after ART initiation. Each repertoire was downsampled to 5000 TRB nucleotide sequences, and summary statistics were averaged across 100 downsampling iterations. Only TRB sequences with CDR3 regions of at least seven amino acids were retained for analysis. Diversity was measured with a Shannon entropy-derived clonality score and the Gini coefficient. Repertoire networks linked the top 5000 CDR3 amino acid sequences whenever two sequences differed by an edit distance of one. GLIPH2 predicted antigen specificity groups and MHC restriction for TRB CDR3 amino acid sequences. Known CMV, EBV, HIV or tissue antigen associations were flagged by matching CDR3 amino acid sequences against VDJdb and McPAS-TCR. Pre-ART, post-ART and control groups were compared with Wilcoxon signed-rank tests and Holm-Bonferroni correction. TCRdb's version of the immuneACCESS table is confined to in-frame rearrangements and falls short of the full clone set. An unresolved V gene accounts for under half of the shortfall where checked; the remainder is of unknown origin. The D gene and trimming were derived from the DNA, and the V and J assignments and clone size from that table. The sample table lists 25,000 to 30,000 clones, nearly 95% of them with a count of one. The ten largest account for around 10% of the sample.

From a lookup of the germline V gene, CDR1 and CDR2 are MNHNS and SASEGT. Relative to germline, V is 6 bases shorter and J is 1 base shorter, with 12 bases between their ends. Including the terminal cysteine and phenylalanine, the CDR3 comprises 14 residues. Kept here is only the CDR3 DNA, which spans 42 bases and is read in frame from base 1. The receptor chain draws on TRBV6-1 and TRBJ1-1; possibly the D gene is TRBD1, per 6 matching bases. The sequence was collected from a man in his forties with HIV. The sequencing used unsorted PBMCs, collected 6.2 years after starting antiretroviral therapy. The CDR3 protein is CASRRTVTNTEAFF. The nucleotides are TGTGCCAGCAGAAGGACAGTAACGAACACTGAAGCTTTCTTT.